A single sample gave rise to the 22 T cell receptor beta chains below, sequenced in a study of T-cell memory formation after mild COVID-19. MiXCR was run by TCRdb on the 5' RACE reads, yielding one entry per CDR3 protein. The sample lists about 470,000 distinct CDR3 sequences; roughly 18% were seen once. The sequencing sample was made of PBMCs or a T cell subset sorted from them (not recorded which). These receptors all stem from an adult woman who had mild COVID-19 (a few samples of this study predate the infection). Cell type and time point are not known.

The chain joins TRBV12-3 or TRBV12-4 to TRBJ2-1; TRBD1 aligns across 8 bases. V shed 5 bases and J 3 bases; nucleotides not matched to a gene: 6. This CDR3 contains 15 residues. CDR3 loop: CASSTDRGGYNEQFF. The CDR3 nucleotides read TGTGCCAGCAGTACCGACAGGGGCGGCTACAATGAGCAGTTCTTC.

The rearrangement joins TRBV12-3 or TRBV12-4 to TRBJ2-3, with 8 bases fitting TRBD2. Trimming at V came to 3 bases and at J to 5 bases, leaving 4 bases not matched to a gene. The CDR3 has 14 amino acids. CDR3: CASSFGLALDTQYF. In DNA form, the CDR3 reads TGTGCCAGCAGTTTCGGACTAGCTTTAGATACGCAGTATTTT.

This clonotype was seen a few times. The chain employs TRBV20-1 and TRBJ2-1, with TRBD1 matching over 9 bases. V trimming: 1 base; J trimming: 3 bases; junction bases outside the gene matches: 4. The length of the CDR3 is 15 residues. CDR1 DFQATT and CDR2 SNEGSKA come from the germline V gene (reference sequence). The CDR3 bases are TGCAGTGCTAGAGTCCGGGACAGGGTCTACAATGAGCAGTTCTTC. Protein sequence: CSARVRDRVYNEQFF.

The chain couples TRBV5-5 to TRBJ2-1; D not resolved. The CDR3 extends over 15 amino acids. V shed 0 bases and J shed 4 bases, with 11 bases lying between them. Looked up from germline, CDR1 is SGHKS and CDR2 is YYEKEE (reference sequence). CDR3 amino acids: CASSLGSQIYNEQFF. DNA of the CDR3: TGTGCCAGCAGCTTGGGCAGCCAAATATACAATGAGCAGTTCTTC.

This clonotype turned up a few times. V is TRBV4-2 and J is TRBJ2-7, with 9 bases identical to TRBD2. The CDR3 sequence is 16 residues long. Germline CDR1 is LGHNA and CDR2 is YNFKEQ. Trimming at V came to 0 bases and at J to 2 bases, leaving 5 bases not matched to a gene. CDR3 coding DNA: TGTGCCAGCAGCCAAGAAGTGGCGGGGGGGGCCTACGAGCAGTACTTC. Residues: CASSQEVAGGAYEQYF.

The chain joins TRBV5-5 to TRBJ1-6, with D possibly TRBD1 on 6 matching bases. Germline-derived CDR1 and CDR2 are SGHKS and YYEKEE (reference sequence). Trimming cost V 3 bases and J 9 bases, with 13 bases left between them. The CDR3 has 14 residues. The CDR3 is CASSSSGERSPLHF. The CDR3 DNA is TGTGCCAGCAGCTCCTCAGGGGAACGTTCACCCCTCCACTTT.

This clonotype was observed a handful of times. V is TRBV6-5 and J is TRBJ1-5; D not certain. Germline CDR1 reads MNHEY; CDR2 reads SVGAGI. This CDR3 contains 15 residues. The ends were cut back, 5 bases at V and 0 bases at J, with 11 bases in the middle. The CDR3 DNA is TGTGCCAGCAGTGGACGGGCCGATAGCAATCAGCCCCAGCATTTT. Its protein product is CASSGRADSNQPQHF.

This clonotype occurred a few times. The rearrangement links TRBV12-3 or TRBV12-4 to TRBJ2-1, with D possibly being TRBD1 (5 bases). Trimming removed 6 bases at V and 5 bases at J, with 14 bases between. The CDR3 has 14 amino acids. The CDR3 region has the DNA TGTGCCAGCAGCTTACGTCAGGGAAACAATGAGCAGTTCTTC. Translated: CASSLRQGNNEQFF.

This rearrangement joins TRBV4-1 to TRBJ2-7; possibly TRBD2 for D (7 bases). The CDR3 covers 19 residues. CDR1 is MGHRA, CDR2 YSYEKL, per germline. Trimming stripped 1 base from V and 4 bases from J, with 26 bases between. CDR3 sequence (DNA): TGCGCCAGCAGCCAAGGTTTCCTACCGGGGGGCCTCCGGGGTTACGAGCAGTACTTC. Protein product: CASSQGFLPGGLRGYEQYF.

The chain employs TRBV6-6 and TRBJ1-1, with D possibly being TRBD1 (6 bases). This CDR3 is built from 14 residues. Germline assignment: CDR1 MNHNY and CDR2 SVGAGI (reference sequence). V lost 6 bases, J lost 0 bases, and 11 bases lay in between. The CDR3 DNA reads TGTGCCAGCAGACCCCAGGGGATGAACACTGAAGCTTTCTTT. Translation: CASRPQGMNTEAFF.

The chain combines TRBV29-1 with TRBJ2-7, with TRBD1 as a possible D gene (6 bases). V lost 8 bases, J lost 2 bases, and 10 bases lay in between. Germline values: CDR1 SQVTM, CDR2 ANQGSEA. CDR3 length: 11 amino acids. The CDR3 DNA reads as TGCAGCATCGGGGACACCTACGAGCAGTACTTC. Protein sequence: CSIGDTYEQYF.

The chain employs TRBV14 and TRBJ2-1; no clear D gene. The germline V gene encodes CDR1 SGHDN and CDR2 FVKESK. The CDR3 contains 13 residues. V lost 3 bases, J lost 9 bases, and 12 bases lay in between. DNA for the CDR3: TGTGCCAGCAGCCATTATGTAACGGGTGAGCAGTTCTTC. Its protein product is CASSHYVTGEQFF. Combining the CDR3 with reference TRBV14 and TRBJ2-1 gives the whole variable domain EAGVTQFPSHSVIEKGQTVTLRCDPISGHDNLYWYRRVMGKEIKFLLHFVKESKQDESGMPNNRFLAERTGGTYSTLKVQPAELEDSGVYFCASSHYVTGEQFFGPGTRLTVL.

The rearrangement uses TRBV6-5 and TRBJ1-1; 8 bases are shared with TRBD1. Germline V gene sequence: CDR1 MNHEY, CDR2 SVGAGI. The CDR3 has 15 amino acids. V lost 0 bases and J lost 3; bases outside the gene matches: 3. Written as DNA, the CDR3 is TGTGCCAGCAGTTACTCGGCAGGGGGCCACACTGAAGCTTTCTTT. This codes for CASSYSAGGHTEAFF.

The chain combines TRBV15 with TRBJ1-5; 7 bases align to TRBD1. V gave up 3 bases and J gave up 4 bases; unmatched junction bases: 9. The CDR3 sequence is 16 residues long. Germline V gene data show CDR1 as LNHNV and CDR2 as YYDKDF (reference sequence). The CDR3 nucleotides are TGTGCCACCAGCAGGAGGGACAGAAAGGCGAATCAGCCCCAGCATTTT. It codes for CATSRRDRKANQPQHF.

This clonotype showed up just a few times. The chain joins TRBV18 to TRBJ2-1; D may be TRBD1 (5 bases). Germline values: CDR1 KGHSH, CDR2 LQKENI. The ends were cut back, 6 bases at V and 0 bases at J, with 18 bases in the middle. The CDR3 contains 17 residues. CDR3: CASSRTGTPSSYNEQFF. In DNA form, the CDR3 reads TGTGCCAGCTCGCGTACAGGTACCCCAAGCTCCTACAATGAGCAGTTCTTC. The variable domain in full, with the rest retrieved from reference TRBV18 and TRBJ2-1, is NAGVMQNPRHLVRRRGQEARLRCSPMKGHSHVYWYRQLPEEGLKFMVYLQKENIIDESGMPKERFSAEFPKEGPSILRIQQVVRGDSAAYFCASSRTGTPSSYNEQFFGPGTRLTVL.

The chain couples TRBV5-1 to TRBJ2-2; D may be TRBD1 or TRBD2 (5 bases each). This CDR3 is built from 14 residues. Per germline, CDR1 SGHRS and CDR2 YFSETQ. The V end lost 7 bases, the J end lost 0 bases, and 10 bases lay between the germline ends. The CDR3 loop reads CASRMGANTGELFF. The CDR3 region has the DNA TGCGCCAGCCGAATGGGGGCGAACACCGGGGAGCTGTTTTTT.

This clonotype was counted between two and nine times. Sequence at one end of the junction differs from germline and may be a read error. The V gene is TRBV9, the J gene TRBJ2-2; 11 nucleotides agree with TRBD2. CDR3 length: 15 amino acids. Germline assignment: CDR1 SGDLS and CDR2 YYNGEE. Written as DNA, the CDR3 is TGTGCCAGCACCGTAGCGGGAGGGTACACCGGGGAGCTGTTTTTT. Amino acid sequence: CASTVAGGYTGELFF.

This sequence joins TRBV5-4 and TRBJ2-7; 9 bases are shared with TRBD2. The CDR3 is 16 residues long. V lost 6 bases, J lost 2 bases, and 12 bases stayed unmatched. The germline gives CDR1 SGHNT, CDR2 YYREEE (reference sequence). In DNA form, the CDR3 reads TGTGCCAGCACTCCGACGGCGGGACTAGCCCCCTACGAGCAGTACTTC. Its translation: CASTPTAGLAPYEQYF.

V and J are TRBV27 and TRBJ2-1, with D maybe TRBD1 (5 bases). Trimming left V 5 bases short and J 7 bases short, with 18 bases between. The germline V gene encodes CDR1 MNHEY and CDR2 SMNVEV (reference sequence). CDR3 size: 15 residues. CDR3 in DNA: TGTGCCAGCAGTGAATTAGGGGTCCTTTTGAATGAGCAGTTCTTC. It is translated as CASSELGVLLNEQFF.

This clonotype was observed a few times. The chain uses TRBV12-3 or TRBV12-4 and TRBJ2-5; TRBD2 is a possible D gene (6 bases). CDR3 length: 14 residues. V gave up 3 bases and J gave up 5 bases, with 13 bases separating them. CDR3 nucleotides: TGTGCCAGCAGTTTCGGTTCTAGCGCGGAGACCCAGTACTTC. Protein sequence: CASSFGSSAETQYF.

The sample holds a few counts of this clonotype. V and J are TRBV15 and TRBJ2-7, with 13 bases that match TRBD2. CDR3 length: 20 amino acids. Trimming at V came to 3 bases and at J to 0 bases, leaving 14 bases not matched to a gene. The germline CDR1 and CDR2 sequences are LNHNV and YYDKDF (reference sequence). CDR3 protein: CATSSGPPGLAGTHSYEQYF. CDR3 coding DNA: TGTGCCACCAGCAGTGGACCTCCGGGACTAGCGGGGACGCACTCCTACGAGCAGTACTTC.

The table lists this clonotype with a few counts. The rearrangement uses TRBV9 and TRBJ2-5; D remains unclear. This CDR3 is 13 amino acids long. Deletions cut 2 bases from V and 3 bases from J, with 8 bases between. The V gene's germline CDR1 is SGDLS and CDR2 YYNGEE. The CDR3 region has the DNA TGTGCCAGCAGCGTCGGACGCGAAGAGACCCAGTACTTC. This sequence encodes CASSVGREETQYF.